This T cell receptor (beta chain) was recovered during a study of shared clonotypes between healthy human individuals. CDR3 length: 18 residues. Trimming took off 5 bases at V and 3 bases at J, with 26 bases between the two ends. Germline V lookup: CDR1 SGHTA, CDR2 FQGTGA. In the authors' workflow: ImmunoSEQ yielded junction-only sequences lacking quality scores, so filtering differed. The protocol was immunoSEQ multiplex PCR, while the TCRdb copy is restricted to in-frame clones and leaves out a portion. V, J and clone size are taken as reported in that table, and D and trimming were inferred from the DNA itself. The sample has about 520,000 clones, 70% to 80% seen once. Study findings and constraints: Clonotype sharing among the donors was expected to vary with sequencing depth.

As to this clone: Its antigen is not known.

The sample taken for sequencing was PBMCs. This TCR came from a woman aged 40 to 50 in good health. Some clones in this sample may be carry-over from other donors' samples. The J gene is TRBJ2-7, the V gene TRBV7-3, with D possibly TRBD2 on 5 matching bases. In DNA form, the CDR3 reads TGTGCCAGCAGCCCTACACTACACCGGGATTTACCTAACTACGAGCAGTACTTC. This codes for CASSPTLHRDLPNYEQYF.